Below, 11 T cell receptor beta chains from the same sample are listed, as sequenced in a study of T cells expressing NK-cell markers. For each CDR3 protein, TCRdb gives one entry from its re-call of the 5' RACE reads, without DNA. The specimen's table records under 200,000 distinct CDR3 sequences. Specimen: blood T cells: a sorted CD56 or NKG2C T cell subset, CD4+ or CD8+ T cells, or bulk PBMC T cells (not recorded which). These receptors came from a woman between 18 and 75 years old in good health.

The V and J genes are TRBV11-2 and TRBJ2-1; there is no DNA to check the TCRdb D call of TRBD1. Germline CDR1 SGHAT, CDR2 FQNNGV. The CDR3 spans 15 residues. CDR3 residues: CASSLDRGAYNEQFF.

This chain links TRBV29-1 with TRBJ2-6. Per germline, CDR1 SQVTM and CDR2 ANQGSEA. The CDR3 is 15 amino acids. CDR3 residues: CSVEVGNSGANVLTF.

This rearrangement joins TRBV5-1 to TRBJ2-5; the D gene TCRdb calls, TRBD2, cannot be checked with no DNA. Looked up from germline, CDR1 is SGHRS and CDR2 is YFSETQ. This CDR3 contains 15 residues. This chain's CDR3 is CASSLERRGWETQYF.

The chain links TRBV12-3 or TRBV12-4 to TRBJ1-3; the D call of TRBD1 rests on TCRdb alone, since no DNA is present to check it. CDR3 length: 15 residues. CDR3 residues: CASSLSGQTGNTIYF.

This chain joins TRBV12-3 or TRBV12-4 and TRBJ1-1; without DNA, the TCRdb call of TRBD1 cannot be checked. The CDR3 totals 13 residues. The chain's CDR3 is CASIIRGNTEAFF.

The chain joins TRBV20-1 to TRBJ2-3; checking the TCRdb D call of TRBD2 is not possible without DNA. CDR1 DFQATT and CDR2 SNEGSKA come from the germline V gene (reference sequence). The CDR3 has 16 residues. This chain's CDR3 is CSAKRSGRIGTDTQYF.

The gene calls are TRBV10-3 and TRBJ1-6. The CDR3 spans 16 residues. Germline V gene sequence: CDR1 ENHRY, CDR2 SYGVKD. This CDR3 reads CAIREQGGSYNSPLHF.

The rearrangement links TRBV12-3 or TRBV12-4 to TRBJ2-7; TCRdb's D gene call, TRBD1, goes unchecked for lack of DNA. This CDR3 spans 14 amino acids. CDR3: CASSPRTGAYEQYF.

The gene calls are TRBV4-2 and TRBJ2-6. This CDR3 is built from 16 residues. CDR1 is LGHNA, CDR2 YNFKEQ, per germline. This CDR3 reads CASSQDRVSGANVLTF.

This chain uses TRBV5-1 with TRBJ2-3; TCRdb proposes TRBD1, but this gene call is untestable without DNA. Germline CDR1 reads SGHRS; CDR2 reads YFSETQ. CDR3 length: 16 amino acids. This CDR3 reads CASSPEGRTSTDTQYF. The full variable domain, rest sourced from reference TRBV5-1 and TRBJ2-3, is KAGVTQTPRYLIKTRGQQVTLSCSPISGHRSVSWYQQTPGQGLQFLFEYFSETQRNKGNFPGRFSGRQFSNSRSEMNVSTLELGDSALYLCASSPEGRTSTDTQYFGPGTRLTVL.

The rearrangement uses TRBV6-1 and TRBJ2-3; TCRdb's D call, TRBD2, is unchecked because there is no DNA. Germline-derived CDR1 and CDR2 are MNHNS and SASEGT. CDR3 length: 13 amino acids. The CDR3 region is CASRAHLTDTQYF.